This T cell receptor (beta chain) appears in the sequencing data of a study of Graves' ophthalmopathy and Graves' hyperthyroidism (dated by TCRdb to the late 2010s). At the level of the whole study: Peripheral blood was collected at initial diagnosis, before any treatment. To tell Graves' ophthalmopathy apart from Graves' hyperthyroidism, and to predict which patients would progress to ophthalmopathy, the study relied on TCR beta repertoire signatures. In total, 135 blood samples were TCR-sequenced: 43 ophthalmopathy, under 85 hyperthyroidism and roughly 17 hyperthyroidism-to-ophthalmopathy patients. A discovery set of 100 or so patients (43 ophthalmopathy, 55 to 65 stable hyperthyroidism) was enrolled to explore V-J signatures distinguishing ophthalmopathy from hyperthyroidism. The independent validation cohort included under 20 hyperthyroidism patients plus 17 patients who later progressed from hyperthyroidism to ophthalmopathy. T-cell repertoires of thyroid tissue and blood were compared in several hyperthyroidism patients. After sampling, hyperthyroidism patients received methimazole starting at 30 mg daily, and ophthalmopathy patients received high-dose intravenous methylprednisolone.

For repertoire sequencing, TCR beta CDR3 regions were amplified from RNA transcripts. A first-round RT-PCR used HTBI primers with the Qiagen OneStep RT-PCR kit, followed by a second-round multiplex PCR, size selection and purification. The libraries underwent paired-end sequencing with 100 bp reads on an Illumina HiSeq2000. On the study's bioinformatics: SOAPnuke was used to process the reads, throwing out any read that had adapters, had uncalled bases, had a mean Phred below 15, or lacked an exact constant-primer or identifier match. COPE v1.2.5 was used to merge the high-quality paired reads. Each unique nucleotide sequence was treated as a clonotype, and MiTCR v1.1 was used to align the clonotypes to the IMGT TRB V, D and J references. Analysis was restricted to V-J combinations with a frequency above 0.0001, which covered just over 98% of repertoires. A TCR clonal expansion and chaos score per V-J combination was defined as the ratio of F50 clonal expansion to chaos observed in the TCRdist matrix. Welch's t-statistics and random forest were used to reduce the features to approximately 13 V-J combinations, which were then used as input to a naive Bayes classifier. The Morisita-Horn index was used to measure how similar the thyroid and blood repertoires were. TCRdb ran its own pipeline on the public reads, namely fastp trimming at Q25 and MiXCR clone calling, and kept in-frame beta chains. Duplicate CDR3 protein sequences are folded into a single record with the most common DNA and genes. TCRdb, not the authors, supplied the V and J calls. In all, the sample holds 300,000 or so distinct CDR3 sequences, and roughly 15% of those were seen once. The ten most abundant clones make up about 12% of the sample.

General conclusions and limits of the study: No statistical method was used to set the sample size in advance, and the investigators knew which group each participant was assigned to. Most of the expanded thyroid clonotypes with a frequency above 0.001 were also detected in blood, and it was suggested that the thyroid immune response may be reflected by blood repertoires. In cross-validation, the 13-signature model distinguished ophthalmopathy from stable hyperthyroidism with roughly 90% sensitivity and nearly 82% specificity, and in the test set the corresponding values were roughly 80% and 76%. In validation, the model predicted ophthalmopathy progression with about 71% sensitivity and about 73% specificity; about a dozen predicted patients were CT-confirmed with GO in a median of around 6 months.

Its CDR3 holds 15 amino acids, cysteine through phenylalanine. Of all the DNA, just the CDR3 is kept, 45 bases in frame from base 1. From the germline V gene (reference sequence), CDR1 is LNHNV and CDR2 is YYDKDF. About this clonotype itself: There is no known antigen for this receptor. Germline is not matched at one junction end, which may reflect a read error.

Patients with ophthalmopathy had moderately to severely active disease, with a Clinical Activity Score of 3 or more, a NOSPECS grade of 4 or more, and a disease duration of less than 3 months. Anyone with other autoimmune diseases, uncontrolled infections, pregnancy or lactation was excluded from the study. Clinical symptoms, serum thyroxine, TRAb, thyroid ultrasound and orbital computed tomography were used for diagnosis. Using Ficoll-Paque density gradient centrifugation, PBMCs were isolated from approximately 11 ml of fresh peripheral blood. Trizol reagent was used to extract the total RNA, and its quality was then checked on an Agilent 2100 Bioanalyzer.

The source material was peripheral blood. This sequence originates from an adult man with Graves' ophthalmopathy. The rearranged chain carries TRBV15 and TRBJ1-3; no D gene can be assigned with confidence. The CDR3 protein is CATSRGVLAGNTISF. The DNA reads TGTGCCACCAGCAGAGGAGTCTTGGCTGGAAACACCATATCTTTT.